The clone carrying this T cell receptor (beta chain) came up a few times. What it recognizes is unknown. PBMCs were sourced from less than 12 ml fresh peripheral blood. These data are taken from a study of T cells in Graves' hyperthyroidism and ophthalmopathy. Study background: Initial diagnosis, before any treatment, was when peripheral blood was collected.

The investigators amplified TCR beta CDR3 regions from RNA transcripts. HTBI primers were the set used in a first-round RT-PCR of the TCR CDR3. TCRdb used MiXCR to reprocess the multiplex PCR reads, holding one entry per CDR3 protein. The table records about 580,000 distinct CDR3 sequences, approximately 13% of them present only once. The CDR3 extends over 13 amino acids. Looked up from germline, CDR1 is MNHNS and CDR2 is SASEGT. The ends were cut back, 10 bases at V and 1 base at J, with 13 bases in the middle. Broader study findings: The blood repertoire included most of the expanded thyroid clonotypes above 0.001.

The V gene is TRBV6-1, the J gene TRBJ1-2; a weak D match, TRBD1 (6 bases). The source material was blood. This TCR came from a woman in her thirties with Graves' hyperthyroidism that later progressed to Graves' ophthalmopathy. The CDR3: CATTKDSNYGYTF. CDR3 nucleotide sequence: TGTGCCACCACAAAGGACAGTAACTATGGCTACACCTTC.